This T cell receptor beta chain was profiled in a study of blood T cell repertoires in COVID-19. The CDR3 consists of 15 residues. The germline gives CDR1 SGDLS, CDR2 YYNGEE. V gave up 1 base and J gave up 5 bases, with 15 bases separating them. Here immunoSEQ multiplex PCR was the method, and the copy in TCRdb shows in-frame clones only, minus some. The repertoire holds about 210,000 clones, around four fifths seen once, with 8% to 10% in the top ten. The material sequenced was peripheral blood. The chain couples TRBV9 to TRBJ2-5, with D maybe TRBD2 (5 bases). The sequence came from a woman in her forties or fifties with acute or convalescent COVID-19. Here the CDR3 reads CASSVSFDSGETQYF. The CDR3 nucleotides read TGTGCCAGCAGCGTATCCTTCGACTCGGGGGAGACCCAGTACTTC.